This T cell receptor beta chain was found in a study of T-cell reconstitution after alpha-beta-depleted transplantation in children. Study results and limitations: Where some patients showed high TCRbeta diversity at day 60, it came from recipient T cells and thymic progenitors that had survived. The authors attributed T-cell counts and diversity one year after transplant mostly to newly produced T cells. Expanded graft clones numbering several hundred reportedly gave rise to alpha-beta T cells about two months after transplant.

This clonotype turned up a few times. Its antigen is unidentified. Germline CDR1 reads DFQATT; CDR2 reads SNEGSKA (reference sequence). Trimming pared 1 base from V and 1 base from J, leaving 14 bases between. This CDR3 contains 16 residues. TCRbeta library preparation incorporated unique molecular identifiers. TCRdb passed the PCR reads through MiXCR, listing each CDR3 protein once. The sample yields about 580,000 distinct CDR3 sequences, over 25% seen once. The sequencing used PBMCs, collected before TCRalphabeta/CD19-depleted stem cell transplant. J is TRBJ1-5 and V is TRBV20-1; D may be TRBD1 (5 bases). The receptor's source is a boy in the first two years of life with Wiskott-Aldrich syndrome, due to receive a stem cell transplant. The CDR3, as DNA: TGCAGTGCTAGAGTTGGGCAGGGATTCAGCAATCAGCCCCAGCATTTT. Amino acids: CSARVGQGFSNQPQHF.